The clone carrying this TCR beta chain has at least ten counts. Its antigen is not identified. The TCRbeta library incorporated unique molecular identifiers. TCRdb independently ran MiXCR on the PCR reads; one entry per CDR3 protein. The table records a few hundred thousand distinct CDR3 sequences, 9.5% to 13% of them present only once. The sample originates from a study of T-cell reconstitution after alpha-beta-depleted transplantation in children. General study points: At day 60, the high TCRbeta diversity found in some patients originated from recipient T cells and thymic progenitors that had survived. Roughly two months post-transplant, alpha-beta T cells reportedly originated from several hundred graft clones that had expanded. It was newly produced T cells that mostly accounted for T-cell counts and diversity one year after transplant.

Germline V lookup: CDR1 SQVTM, CDR2 ANQGSEA. V gave up 7 bases and J gave up 0 bases; unmatched junction bases: 7. CDR3 size: 14 residues. The sequencing used peripheral blood, collected 180 days after TCRalphabeta/CD19-depleted stem cell transplant. The clonotype was recovered from a male patient between 2 and 10 years old who had a stem cell transplant for chronic granulomatous disease, so the T cells may come from the graft donor. The rearrangement uses TRBV29-1 and TRBJ2-3; 7 bases agree with TRBD2. The DNA of the CDR3 is TGCAGCGCTGAGGCTAGCGGAAGCACAGATACGCAGTATTTT. Translated: CSAEASGSTDTQYF.